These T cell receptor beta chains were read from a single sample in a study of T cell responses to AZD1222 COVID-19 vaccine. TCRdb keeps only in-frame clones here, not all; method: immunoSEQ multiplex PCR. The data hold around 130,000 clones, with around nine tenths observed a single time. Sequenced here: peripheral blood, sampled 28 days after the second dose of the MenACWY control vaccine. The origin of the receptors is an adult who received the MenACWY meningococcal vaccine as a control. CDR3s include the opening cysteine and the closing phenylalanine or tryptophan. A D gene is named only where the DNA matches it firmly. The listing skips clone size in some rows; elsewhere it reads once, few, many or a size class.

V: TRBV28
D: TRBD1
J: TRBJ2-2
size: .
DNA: TGTGCCAGCATGAGGGACAGGTACCCCACCGGGGAGCTGTTTTTT
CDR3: CASMRDRYPTGELFF

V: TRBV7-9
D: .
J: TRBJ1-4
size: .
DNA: TGTGCCAGCAGCACTACAGGAGGCAAGTCTGAAAAACTGTTTTTT
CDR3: CASSTTGGKSEKLFF

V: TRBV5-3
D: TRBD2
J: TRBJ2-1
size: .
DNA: TGTGCCAGAAGGGGACTATGCAATGAGCAGTTCTTC
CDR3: CARRGLCNEQFF

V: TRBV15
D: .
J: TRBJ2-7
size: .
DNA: TGTGCCACCAGCAGAGATAGTCCTCGGGGGCAGAACGAGCAGTACTTC
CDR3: CATSRDSPRGQNEQYF

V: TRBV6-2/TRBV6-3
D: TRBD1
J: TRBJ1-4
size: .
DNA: TGTGCCAGCAGTTACGGGGGACAGGCGGGTGAAAAACTGTTTTTT
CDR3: CASSYGGQAGEKLFF

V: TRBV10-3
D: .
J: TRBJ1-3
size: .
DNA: TGTGCCATCAGTCTAGGGACGGACTCTGGAAACACCATATATTTT
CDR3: CAISLGTDSGNTIYF

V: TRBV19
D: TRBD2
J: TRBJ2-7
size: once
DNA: TGTGCCAGTAGTATTAATTATGGTTCGCGGGAGGTCGACGAGCAGTACTTC
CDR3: CASSINYGSREVDEQYF

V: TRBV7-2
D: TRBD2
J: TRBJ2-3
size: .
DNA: TGTGCCAGCAGCCTAGCGGGGAAGCGGCCAGATACGCAGTATTTT
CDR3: CASSLAGKRPDTQYF

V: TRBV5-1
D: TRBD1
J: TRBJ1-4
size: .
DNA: TGCGCCAGCAGCTTAACGACAGGGGTTAATGAAAAACTGTTTTTT
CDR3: CASSLTTGVNEKLFF

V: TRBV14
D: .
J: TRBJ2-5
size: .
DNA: TGTGCCAGCAGCCGGGGGCTCCAAGAGACCCAGTACTTC
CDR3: CASSRGLQETQYF

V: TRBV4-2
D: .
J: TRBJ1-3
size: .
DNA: TGTGCCAGCAGCCAAGATCAAGGCTCTGGAAACACCATATATTTT
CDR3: CASSQDQGSGNTIYF

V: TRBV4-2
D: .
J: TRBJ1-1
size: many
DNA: TGTGCCAGCAGCCCTACGAGGGGGAACACTGAAGCTTTCTTT
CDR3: CASSPTRGNTEAFF

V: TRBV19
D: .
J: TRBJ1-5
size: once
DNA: TGTGCCAGTAGTATACGGGAGGGGAGCAATCAGCCCCAGCATTTT
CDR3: CASSIREGSNQPQHF

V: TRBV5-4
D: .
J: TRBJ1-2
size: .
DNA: TGTGCCAGCAGCCCCCACCCAGAAAACTATGGCTACACCTTC
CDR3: CASSPHPENYGYTF

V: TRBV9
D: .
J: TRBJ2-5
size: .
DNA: TGTGCCAGCAGCGCGGACGGTCGGGGGGAGACCCAGTACTTC
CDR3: CASSADGRGETQYF

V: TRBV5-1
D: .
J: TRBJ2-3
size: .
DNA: TGCGCCAGCAGCCTCCTAGGGCTCGATACGCAGTATTTT
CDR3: CASSLLGLDTQYF

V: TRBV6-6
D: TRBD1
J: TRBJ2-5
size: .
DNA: TGTGCCAGCAGCTCGACAGGGGAAGAGACCCAGTACTTC
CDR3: CASSSTGEETQYF

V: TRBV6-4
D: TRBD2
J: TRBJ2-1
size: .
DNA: TGTGCCAGCAGCGCCTTGGCGGGCGGGGGGGACAATGAGCAGTTCTTC
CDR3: CASSALAGGGDNEQFF

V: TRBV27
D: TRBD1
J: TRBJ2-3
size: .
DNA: TGTGCCAGCAGTTTAAGGGGGCGAAACTCAGATACGCAGTATTTT
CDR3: CASSLRGRNSDTQYF

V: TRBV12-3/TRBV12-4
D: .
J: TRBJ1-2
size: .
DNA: TGTGCCAGCAGTTTCGACGGATACTATGGCTACACCTTC
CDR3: CASSFDGYYGYTF

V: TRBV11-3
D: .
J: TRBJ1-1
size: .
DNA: TGTGCCAGCAGCTTAGGGTCGAACACTGAAGCTTTCTTT
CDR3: CASSLGSNTEAFF

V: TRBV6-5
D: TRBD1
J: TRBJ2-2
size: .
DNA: TGTGCCAGCAGTTATGACAGGGGTAGGACCGGGGAGCTGTTTTTT
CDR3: CASSYDRGRTGELFF

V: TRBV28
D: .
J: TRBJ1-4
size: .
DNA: TGTGCCAGCAGTTTATCGGGGATGACTAATGAAAAACTGTTTTTT
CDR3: CASSLSGMTNEKLFF

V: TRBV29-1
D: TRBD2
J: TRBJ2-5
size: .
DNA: TGCAGCGTGAGGGGACTAGCGGGAGGGTTTTCAGAGACCCAGTACTTC
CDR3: CSVRGLAGGFSETQYF

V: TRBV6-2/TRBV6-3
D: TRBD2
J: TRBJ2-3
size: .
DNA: TGTGCCAGCAGTTCAGCGGGGCCCACAGATACGCAGTATTTT
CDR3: CASSSAGPTDTQYF

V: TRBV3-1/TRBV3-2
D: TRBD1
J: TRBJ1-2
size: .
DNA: TGTGCCAGCAGCCAACCGGGACAGGGGGCTGGCTACACCTTC
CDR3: CASSQPGQGAGYTF

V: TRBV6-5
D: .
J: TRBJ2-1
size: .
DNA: TGTGCCAGCAGTTACTCAGGGCCCCGCTACAATGAGCAGTTCTTC
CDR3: CASSYSGPRYNEQFF

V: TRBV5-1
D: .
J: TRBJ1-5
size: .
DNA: TGCGCCAGCAGCTTGGACAGTAGCAATCAGCCCCAGCATTTT
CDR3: CASSLDSSNQPQHF

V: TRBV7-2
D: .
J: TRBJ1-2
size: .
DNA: TGTGCCAGCAGCTTAGTTTCCAAAGGCTATGGCTACACCTTC
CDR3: CASSLVSKGYGYTF

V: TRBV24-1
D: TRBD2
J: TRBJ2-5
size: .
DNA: TGTGCCACCAGTAGCGGGGGGCAAGAGACCCAGTACTTC
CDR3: CATSSGGQETQYF

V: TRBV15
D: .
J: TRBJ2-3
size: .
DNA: TGTGCCACCAGCAGAGATCGGGCTAGCTGGCGCACAGATACGCAGTATTTT
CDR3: CATSRDRASWRTDTQYF

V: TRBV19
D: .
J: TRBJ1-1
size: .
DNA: TGTGCCAGTGGAAAACAGGGAGCCACTGAAGCTTTCTTT
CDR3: CASGKQGATEAFF

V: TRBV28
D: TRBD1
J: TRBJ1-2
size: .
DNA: TGTGCCAGCAGGCAGACAGGGGTTTATGGCTACACCTTC
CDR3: CASRQTGVYGYTF

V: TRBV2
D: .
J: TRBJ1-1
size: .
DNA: TGTGCCAGCAGGTTCTACAGAGGAGAAGCTTTCTTT
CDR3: CASRFYRGEAFF

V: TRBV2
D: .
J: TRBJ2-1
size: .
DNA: TGTGCCAGCAGCCAAGTTAGTCCTGAGCAGTTCTTC
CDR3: CASSQVSPEQFF

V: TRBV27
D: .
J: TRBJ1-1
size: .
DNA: TGTGCCAGCAGATCAAGTAGGGCGGGGGCTATGGACACTGAAGCTTTCTTT
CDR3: CASRSSRAGAMDTEAFF

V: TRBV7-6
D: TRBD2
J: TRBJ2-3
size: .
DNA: TGTGCCAGCAGCTTACTTACTAGCGGGATAGATGCAGATACGCAGTATTTT
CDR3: CASSLLTSGIDADTQYF

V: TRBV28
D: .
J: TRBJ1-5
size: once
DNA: TGTGCCAGCAGTTTACGGCCAGATTATAGCAATCAGCCCCAGCATTTT
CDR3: CASSLRPDYSNQPQHF

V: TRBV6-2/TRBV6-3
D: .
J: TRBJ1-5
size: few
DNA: TGTGCCAGCAGCGACGGGTCGTATCAGCCCCAGCATTTT
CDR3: CASSDGSYQPQHF

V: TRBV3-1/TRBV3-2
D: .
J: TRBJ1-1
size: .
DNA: TGTGCCAGCAGCCAAGTCGTAATGGGGAACACTGAAGCTTTCTTT
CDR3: CASSQVVMGNTEAFF

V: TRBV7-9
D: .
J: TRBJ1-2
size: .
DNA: TGTGCCAGCAGCTTAGATCTGGCAAACTATGGCTACACCTTC
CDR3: CASSLDLANYGYTF

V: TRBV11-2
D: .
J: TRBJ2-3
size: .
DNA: TGTGCCAGCTCCTGGCGGGGAAAAGGCACAGATACGCAGTATTTT
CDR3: CASSWRGKGTDTQYF

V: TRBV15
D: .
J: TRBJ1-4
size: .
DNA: TGTGCCACCAGCAGGACCCGGGGGAATGAAAAACTGTTTTTT
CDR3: CATSRTRGNEKLFF

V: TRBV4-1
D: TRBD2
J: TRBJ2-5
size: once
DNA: TGCGCCAGCAGCCAAGGGAGCGGGAGTGGGAGAGAGACCCAGTACTTC
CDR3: CASSQGSGSGRETQYF

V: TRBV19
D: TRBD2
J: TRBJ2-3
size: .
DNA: TGTGCCAGTAGACCGGGACTAGCCACCGGGGATACGCAGTATTTT
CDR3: CASRPGLATGDTQYF

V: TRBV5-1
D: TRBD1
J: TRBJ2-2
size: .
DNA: TGCGCCAGCAGCTCTGACAGGGGGTACACCGGGGAGCTGTTTTTT
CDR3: CASSSDRGYTGELFF

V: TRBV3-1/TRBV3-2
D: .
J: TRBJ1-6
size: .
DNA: TGTGCCAGCAGCCCGCGCCGGGGAAATTCACCCCTCCACTTT
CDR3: CASSPRRGNSPLHF

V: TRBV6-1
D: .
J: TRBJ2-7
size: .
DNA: TGTGCCAGCAGTGAAGAGCTTACAGGGAAACTCTCCTACGAGCAGTACTTC
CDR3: CASSEELTGKLSYEQYF

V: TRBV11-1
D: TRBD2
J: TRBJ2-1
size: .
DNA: TGTGCCAGCAGCTTCAAGCGGGGGCCCTACAATGAGCAGTTCTTC
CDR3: CASSFKRGPYNEQFF

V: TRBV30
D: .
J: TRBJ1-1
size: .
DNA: TGTGCCTGGAGTGTACCCAGGGGAGCTTTCTTT
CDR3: CAWSVPRGAFF

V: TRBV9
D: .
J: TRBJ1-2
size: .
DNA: TGTGCCAGCAGCTACGAGGTGTGGGGAGGGAATGGCTACACCTTC
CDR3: CASSYEVWGGNGYTF

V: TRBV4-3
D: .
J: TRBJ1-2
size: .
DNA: TGCGCCAGCAGCCAAGATATAGGACAGATATATGGCTACACCTTC
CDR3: CASSQDIGQIYGYTF

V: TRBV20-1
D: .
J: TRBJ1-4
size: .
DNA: TGCAGTGCTAGTCAAGCAACTAATGAAAAACTGTTTTTT
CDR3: CSASQATNEKLFF

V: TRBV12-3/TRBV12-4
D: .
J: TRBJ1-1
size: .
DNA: TGTGCCAGCAGTGAAATATATCACACTGAAGCTTTCTTT
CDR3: CASSEIYHTEAFF

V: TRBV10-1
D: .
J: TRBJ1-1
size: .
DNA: TGCGCCAGCAGTGAGGGAGGCCGGTGGACTGAAGCTTTCTTT
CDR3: CASSEGGRWTEAFF